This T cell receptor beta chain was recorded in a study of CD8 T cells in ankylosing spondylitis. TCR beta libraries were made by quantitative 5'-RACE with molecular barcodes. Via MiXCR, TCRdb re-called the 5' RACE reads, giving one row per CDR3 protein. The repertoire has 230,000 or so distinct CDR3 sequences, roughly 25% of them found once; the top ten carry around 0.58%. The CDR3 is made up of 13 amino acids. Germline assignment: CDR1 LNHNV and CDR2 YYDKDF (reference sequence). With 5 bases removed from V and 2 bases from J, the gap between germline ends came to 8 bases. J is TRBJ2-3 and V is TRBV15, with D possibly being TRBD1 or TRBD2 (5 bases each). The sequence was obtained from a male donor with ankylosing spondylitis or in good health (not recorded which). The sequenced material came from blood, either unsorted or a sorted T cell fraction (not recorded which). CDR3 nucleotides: TGTGCCACCAGCGGGGACCTCACAGATACGCAGTATTTT. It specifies CATSGDLTDTQYF.